This T cell receptor (beta chain) was profiled in a study of Ad26.COV2.S vaccination and SARS-CoV-2 variants. Produced via immunoSEQ multiplex PCR; TCRdb's table is partial and in-frame only. The sample lists more than 300,000 clones; around 84% were seen once. This clone was picked up a small number of times. The treatment denotes: some 20 received Ad26.COV2.S at low or high dose, single or two shots; 5 received placebo; per-sample allocation not given. Samples were taken on day 63 after the first vaccine or placebo injection. This clonotype originated in a person between 18 and 65 years old who received the Ad26.COV2.S COVID-19 vaccine or a placebo. The sequences come from peripheral blood, collected in a trial of Ad26.COV2.S vaccine versus placebo.

CDR3 nucleotide sequence: TGTGCCAGTAGCCCGGGACTAGCGGGGGCCCCCGGGTACGGTGAGCAGTTCTTC. Its translation: CASSPGLAGAPGYGEQFF. The chain uses TRBV19 and TRBJ2-1, with 14 bases matching TRBD2. CDR3 length: 18 residues. The trim removed 6 bases at V and 9 bases at J, leaving 16 bases unmatched. Germline V gene lookup returns CDR1 LNHDA and CDR2 SQIVND (reference sequence).